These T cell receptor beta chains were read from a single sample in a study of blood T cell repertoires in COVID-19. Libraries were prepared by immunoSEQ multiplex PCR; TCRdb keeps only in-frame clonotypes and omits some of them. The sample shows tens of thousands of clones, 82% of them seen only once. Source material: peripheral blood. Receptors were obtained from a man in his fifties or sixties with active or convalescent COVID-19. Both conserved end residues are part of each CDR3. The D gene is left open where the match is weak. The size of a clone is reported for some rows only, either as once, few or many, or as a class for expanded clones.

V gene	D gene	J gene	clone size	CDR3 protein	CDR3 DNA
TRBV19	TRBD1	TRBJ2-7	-	CASSSFTGGGEQYF	TGTGCCAGTAGCAGCTTCACAGGGGGCGGCGAGCAGTACTTC
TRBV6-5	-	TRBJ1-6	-	CAGLEVYNSPLHF	TGTGCCGGGCTGGAGGTCTATAATTCACCCCTCCACTTT
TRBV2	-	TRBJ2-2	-	CASRTDGGVTGELFF	TGTGCCAGCAGAACGGATGGCGGGGTCACCGGGGAGCTGTTTTTT
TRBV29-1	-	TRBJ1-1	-	CSVEETENTEAFF	TGCAGCGTTGAAGAGACAGAGAACACTGAAGCTTTCTTT
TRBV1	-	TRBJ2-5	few	CTSSGRIGPGGETQYF	TGCACCAGCAGCGGAAGAATAGGTCCAGGGGGAGAGACCCAGTACTTC
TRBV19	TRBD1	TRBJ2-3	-	CASSNPGQGVQDTQYF	TGTGCCAGTAGTAATCCGGGACAGGGGGTTCAGGATACGCAGTATTTT
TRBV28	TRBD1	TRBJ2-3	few	CASSPGDRGWLTDTQYF	TGTGCCAGCAGTCCTGGAGACAGGGGCTGGTTGACAGATACGCAGTATTTT
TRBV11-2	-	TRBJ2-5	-	CASSSGLQETQYF	TGTGCCAGCAGCTCGGGATTACAAGAGACCCAGTACTTC
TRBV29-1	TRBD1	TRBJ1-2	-	CSVELGQGASGYTF	TGCAGCGTTGAACTGGGACAGGGGGCGAGTGGCTACACCTTC
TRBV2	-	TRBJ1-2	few	CASSEMVDSYGYTF	TGTGCCAGCAGTGAAATGGTGGACAGCTATGGCTACACCTTC
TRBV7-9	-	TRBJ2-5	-	CASSTYRDQETQYF	TGTGCCAGCAGCACCTACAGGGATCAAGAGACCCAGTACTTC